This entry lists 29 T cell receptor beta chains sequenced from one sample in a study of T cells after yellow fever vaccination. TCRdb used MiXCR to reprocess the 5' RACE reads, holding one entry per CDR3 protein. The sample has around 63,000 distinct CDR3 sequences; 6.5% to 9% are singletons. Sequences were derived from CD8+ T cells sorted from PBMCs, sampled 15 days after the yellow fever booster vaccination. These receptors all come from a man aged 25-45 years who received the YFV17D yellow fever vaccine.

The table lists this clonotype with many counts. The chain joins TRBV20-1 to TRBJ2-1, with TRBD2 matching 8 bases. Trimming cost V 0 bases and J 15 bases; bases outside gene matches: 7. Germline V CDR1 and CDR2: DFQATT, SNEGSKA (reference sequence). This CDR3 spans 12 amino acids. CDR3: CSAREMDGRAFF. In nucleotides, the CDR3 is TGCAGTGCTAGAGAAATGGACGGGAGGGCGTTCTTC.

The DNA for the CDR3 is TGTGCCAGCAGCTTGTGGAGGATCCACAATGAGCAGTTCTTC. Its protein product is CASSLWRIHNEQFF. This sequence joins TRBV5-4 and TRBJ2-1, with a possible D match to TRBD2 (5 bases). The V gene lost 1 base and the J gene lost 5 bases, with 10 bases spanning the gap. Germline CDR1 SGHNT, CDR2 YYREEE (reference sequence). The CDR3 is 14 amino acids. Complete variable domain (other parts from reference TRBV5-4 and TRBJ2-1): ETGVTQSPTHLIKTRGQQVTLRCSSQSGHNTVSWYQQALGQGPQFIFQYYREEENGRGNFPPRFSGLQFPNYSSELNVNALELDDSALYLCASSLWRIHNEQFFGPGTRLTVL.

This clonotype came up many times. The genes are TRBV6-5 and TRBJ2-7, with 8 bases that match TRBD1. CDR1 is MNHEY, CDR2 SVGAGI, per germline. The CDR3 consists of 13 residues. V trimming: 5 bases; J trimming: 5 bases; junction bases outside the gene matches: 5. The CDR3 is CASSPYRGDEQYF. DNA for the CDR3: TGTGCCAGCAGTCCCTACAGGGGGGACGAGCAGTACTTC.

This clonotype has at least ten counts. This chain links TRBV10-3 with TRBJ2-7, with 8 bases identical to TRBD1. Looked up from germline, CDR1 is ENHRY and CDR2 is SYGVKD. This CDR3 is built from 13 residues. The junction had 7 bases not matched to a gene; V was cut back by 6 bases and J by 6 bases. This chain's CDR3 is CAISDRGEGEQYF. The CDR3 DNA reads TGTGCCATCAGCGACAGGGGAGAGGGCGAGCAGTACTTC.

This clonotype is a singleton in its sample. This may come from a read error, since a much larger clone is one base off. The chain joins TRBV11-2 to TRBJ1-1; a possible D gene is TRBD1 (5 bases). Germline CDR1 and CDR2: SGHAT and FQNNGV. The ends were cut back, 8 bases at V and 7 bases at J, with 20 bases in the middle. This CDR3 spans 14 amino acids. The CDR3 here is CASPHRWDGHEAFF. Written as DNA, the CDR3 is TGTGCCAGCCCACACAGGTGGGATGGCCATGAAGCTTTCTTT.

This clonotype was seen a handful of times. V is TRBV5-4 and J is TRBJ2-7; a possible D gene is TRBD1 (6 bases). Germline CDR1 and CDR2: SGHNT and YYREEE (reference sequence). Trimming removed 4 bases at V and 3 bases at J, with 11 bases between. This CDR3 has 13 amino acids. CDR3 amino acids: CASSPRDNYEQYF. The CDR3 DNA follows: TGTGCCAGCAGCCCCCGGGACAACTACGAGCAGTACTTC.

This clonotype was recorded many times. The J gene is TRBJ2-2, the V gene TRBV6-1, with D possibly TRBD1 on 6 matching bases. Germline V gives CDR1 MNHNS, CDR2 SASEGT. Deletions cut 6 bases from V and 3 bases from J, with 8 bases between. The CDR3 is 13 residues long. The CDR3 reads CASRTGYTGELFF. The DNA of the CDR3 is TGTGCCAGCAGGACAGGCTACACCGGGGAGCTGTTTTTT.

This clonotype was counted many times. This sequence joins TRBV5-5 and TRBJ1-1; 7 bases line up with TRBD1. Germline-derived CDR1 and CDR2 are SGHKS and YYEKEE (reference sequence). The CDR3 spans 14 residues. The V gene end was trimmed by 4 bases and the J gene end by 1 base; junction bases not matched to a gene: 4. CDR3 bases: TGTGCCAGCAGCCTGTGGACAGGGAACACTGAAGCTTTCTTT. Its protein is CASSLWTGNTEAFF.

There are many counts of this clonotype. This sequence joins TRBV7-3 and TRBJ2-2, with 7 bases lining up with TRBD1. The CDR3 has 13 amino acids. Losses at the gene ends were 8 bases for V and 4 bases for J; bases not matched to a gene: 4. CDR1 and CDR2 (germline): SGHTA, FQGTGA. As DNA, the CDR3 is TGTGCCAGCGGGACAGTAGGCACCGGGGAGCTGTTTTTT. It is translated as CASGTVGTGELFF.

This clonotype has at least ten counts. V and J are TRBV7-6 and TRBJ2-6; the D is unclear. This CDR3 is built from 17 residues. V was cut by 5 bases and J by 0 bases, with 14 bases left in between. Germline CDR1 SGHVS, CDR2 FNYEAQ. In DNA form, the CDR3 reads TGTGCCAGCAGCCTCGAGGTATACCACTCTGGGGCCAACGTCCTGACTTTC. Amino acids: CASSLEVYHSGANVLTF.

This clonotype was seen at least ten times. The chain combines TRBV15 with TRBJ2-7; D remains unclear. The germline gives CDR1 LNHNV, CDR2 YYDKDF (reference sequence). The V end was cut by 0 bases, the J end by 6 bases, with 6 bases between. This CDR3 is built from 12 residues. The CDR3 DNA reads TGTGCCACCAGCAGAGAAGGTCTCGAGCAGTACTTC. It encodes CATSREGLEQYF.

Concerning this clonotype: This may come from a read error, since a much larger clone is one base off. This rearrangement joins TRBV10-3 to TRBJ2-1; TRBD2 is a possible D gene (5 bases). This CDR3 is 14 amino acids long. Germline V gene sequence: CDR1 ENHRY, CDR2 SYGVKD. Here the CDR3 reads CAISEGLAYNEQLF. The CDR3 bases are TGTGCCATCAGTGAGGGCCTAGCTTACAATGAGCAGCTCTTC.

This clonotype was observed many times. J is TRBJ2-7 and V is TRBV6-5; possible D gene TRBD2, 5 bases. CDR3 length equals 17 residues. Trimming left V 0 bases short and J 0 bases short, with 15 bases between. Germline V CDR1 and CDR2: MNHEY, SVGAGI. The CDR3 DNA is TGTGCCAGCAGTTACTCCGCGGGTTCGGCGTTCTCCTACGAGCAGTACTTC. Amino acid sequence: CASSYSAGSAFSYEQYF.

This clonotype was observed many times. The J gene is TRBJ2-3, the V gene TRBV20-1; 9 nucleotides line up with TRBD2. With V trimmed by 3 bases and J by 4 bases, 11 bases remained unmatched. Germline CDR1 reads DFQATT; CDR2 reads SNEGSKA (reference sequence). The CDR3 spans 16 residues. The CDR3 loop reads CSASPVGGRVSDTQYF. The DNA of the CDR3 is TGCAGTGCTAGCCCCGTAGGCGGGAGGGTTTCAGATACGCAGTATTTT.

This clonotype came up many times. The chain recombines TRBV20-1 with TRBJ1-2; 10 bases match TRBD1. The CDR3 covers 13 residues. With V trimmed by 0 bases and J by 6 bases, 1 base remained unmatched. Per the germline V gene, CDR1 is DFQATT and CDR2 is SNEGSKA (reference sequence). CDR3: CSARETGGHGYTF. Here the CDR3 DNA reads TGCAGTGCTAGAGAGACAGGGGGCCATGGCTACACCTTC.

This clonotype has ten or more counts. The CDR3 is CASSQEGSSGNYEQFF. The CDR3 bases are TGTGCCAGCAGCCAAGAGGGCTCTAGCGGCAACTACGAGCAGTTCTTC. The chain employs TRBV4-2 and TRBJ2-7, with 7 bases lining up with TRBD2. The DNA end lines up better with TRBJ2-1; the J call may be wrong. The V gene's germline CDR1 is LGHNA and CDR2 YNFKEQ. This CDR3 has 16 residues.

This clonotype was seen ten or more times. This chain uses TRBV15 with TRBJ2-7; 10 positions agree with TRBD2. The CDR3 spans 16 residues. CDR1 LNHNV and CDR2 YYDKDF come from the germline V gene (reference sequence). Unmatched junction bases numbered 10, after V lost 4 bases and J lost 4 bases. CDR3: CATSKGKREGLYEQYF. In nucleotides, the CDR3 is TGTGCCACCAGCAAAGGAAAGCGGGAGGGCCTTTACGAGCAGTACTTC.

This clonotype was counted at least ten times. V is TRBV29-1 and J is TRBJ2-5; tentative D call: TRBD2 (6 bases). Trimming removed 6 bases at V and 1 base at J, with 24 bases between. In germline, CDR1 is SQVTM, CDR2 ANQGSEA. The CDR3 totals 17 residues. CDR3 bases: TGCAGCGTCCCCGGACATCCCCTCCTCGGGGGCCAAGAGACCCAGTACTTC. Translating it yields CSVPGHPLLGGQETQYF.

Ten or more counts support this clonotype. The chain links TRBV5-6 to TRBJ2-7; TRBD1 matches 8 bases. Germline CDR1 SGHDT, CDR2 YYEEEE. V shed 0 bases, J shed 4 bases, and the junction held 3 bases outside the gene matches. The CDR3 has 14 amino acids. CDR3 nucleotide sequence: TGTGCCAGCAGCTTGGTGCAGGGGGCTTACGAGCAGTACTTC. Translating gives CASSLVQGAYEQYF.

This clonotype has ten or more counts. V is TRBV9 and J is TRBJ2-1; D perhaps matches TRBD2 (5 bases). Trimming pared 1 base from V and 5 bases from J, leaving 19 bases between. This CDR3 contains 17 residues. Per germline, CDR1 SGDLS and CDR2 YYNGEE. CDR3 coding DNA: TGTGCCAGCAGCGTATTCTCCGTGGGAGATCTTAACAATGAGCAGTTCTTC. This sequence encodes CASSVFSVGDLNNEQFF.

This clonotype was recorded many times. The rearrangement uses TRBV12-3 or TRBV12-4 and TRBJ2-3; 7 nucleotides align to TRBD2. The trim removed 7 bases at V and 4 bases at J, leaving 8 bases unmatched. CDR3 length: 14 residues. The CDR3 bases are TGTGCCAGCACCCTCGGACTAGGCGCAGATACGCAGTATTTT. Amino acids: CASTLGLGADTQYF.

The gene calls are TRBV18 and TRBJ2-1; 16 positions match TRBD2. V shed 1 base, J shed 7 bases, and the junction held 13 bases outside the gene matches. CDR1 is KGHSH, CDR2 LQKENI, per germline. The CDR3 spans 20 residues. The CDR3: CASSPLSNGGTSGRENEQFF. CDR3 bases: TGTGCCAGCTCACCACTCTCAAACGGTGGGACTAGCGGGAGGGAGAATGAGCAGTTCTTC. The full variable domain, in which reference TRBV18 and TRBJ2-1 provide the parts outside the CDR3, is NAGVMQNPRHLVRRRGQEARLRCSPMKGHSHVYWYRQLPEEGLKFMVYLQKENIIDESGMPKERFSAEFPKEGPSILRIQQVVRGDSAAYFCASSPLSNGGTSGRENEQFFGPGTRLTVL.

Ten or more counts support this clonotype. This chain joins TRBV9 and TRBJ2-1; 8 positions match TRBD2. Germline loops: CDR1 SGDLS, CDR2 YYNGEE. There are 14 residues in the CDR3. The trim removed 7 bases at V and 4 bases at J, leaving 7 bases unmatched. CDR3 sequence: CASSVSGDYNEQFF. For the CDR3, the DNA is TGTGCCAGCTCTGTTAGCGGGGATTACAATGAGCAGTTCTTC.

This clonotype was recorded at least ten times. The gene calls are TRBV7-9 and TRBJ2-3; D unclear. Trimming stripped 2 bases from V and 6 bases from J, with 6 bases between. Germline CDR1 reads SEHNR; CDR2 reads FQNEAQ (reference sequence). The CDR3 covers 12 residues. This CDR3 is CASSLWKDTQYF. CDR3 bases: TGTGCCAGCAGCTTATGGAAGGATACGCAGTATTTT.

This clonotype was seen repeatedly, ten times or more. V gene TRBV7-3 combines with J gene TRBJ2-1, with 11 nucleotides matching TRBD2. Trimming at V came to 5 bases and at J to 6 bases, leaving 6 bases not matched to a gene. Germline loops: CDR1 SGHTA, CDR2 FQGTGA. The CDR3 runs to 15 residues. The CDR3 nucleotides read TGTGCCAGCAGCGACCTAGCGGGAGGCTCCAATGAGCAGTTCTTC. This sequence encodes CASSDLAGGSNEQFF.

This clonotype was seen at least ten times. This chain joins TRBV12-3 or TRBV12-4 and TRBJ2-1, with D possibly being TRBD1 or TRBD2 (5 bases each). The V end lost 5 bases, the J end lost 7 bases, and 21 bases lay between the germline ends. CDR3 length: 16 residues. In DNA, the CDR3 is TGTGCCAGCAGTCCCGTACCCGGGACCGCCTCTAATGAGCAGTTCTTC. Translation gives CASSPVPGTASNEQFF.

This clonotype was seen at least ten times. The CDR3 spells CASSPSANTGELFF. DNA of the CDR3: TGCGCCAGCAGTCCCTCAGCCAACACCGGGGAGCTGTTTTTT. The rearrangement links TRBV23-1 to TRBJ2-2; D remains unclear. TRBV23-1 is identified as an open reading frame with a role that is uncertain. The CDR3 sequence is 14 residues long. The ends were cut back, 4 bases at V and 2 bases at J, with 8 bases in the middle.

This clonotype was found many times. This sequence joins TRBV4-2 and TRBJ1-5; TRBD1 aligns across 7 bases. The V gene end was trimmed by 0 bases and the J gene end by 2 bases; junction bases not matched to a gene: 4. Per the germline V gene, CDR1 is LGHNA and CDR2 is YNFKEQ. The CDR3 sequence is 16 residues long. CDR3 nucleotides: TGTGCCAGCAGCCAAGAGGAGGGGGCAGGCAATCAGCCCCAGCATTTT. It is translated as CASSQEEGAGNQPQHF.

With regard to this clonotype: It may be a read error: a sequence one base away is much more abundant. The gene calls are TRBV9 and TRBJ2-1; the D gene is possibly TRBD1 (5 bases). Germline V lookup: CDR1 SGDLS, CDR2 YYNGEE. This CDR3 region has 17 residues. The ends were cut back, 4 bases at V and 0 bases at J, with 17 bases in the middle. The chain's CDR3 is CASSRQCVPSSYNEQFF. CDR3 DNA: TGTGCCAGCAGCCGACAGTGCGTTCCCAGCTCCTACAATGAGCAGTTCTTC. Drawing the rest from reference TRBV9 and TRBJ2-1, the complete variable domain is DSGVTQTPKHLITATGQRVTLRCSPRSGDLSVYWYQQSLDQGLQFLIQYYNGEERAKGNILERFSAQQFPDLHSELNLSSLELGDSALYFCASSRQCVPSSYNEQFFGPGTRLTVL.